The subject of this entry is one T cell receptor beta chain. Its cognate antigen is unknown. The sample belongs to a study of shared clonotypes between healthy human individuals. CD8 cells regarded as naive lacked CD45RO, were positively chosen for CCR7, and omitted terminally differentiated effector memory CD45RA+ cells. Donors, healthy HIV-negative adults, lacked recent acute infections or vaccinations. Original handling: ImmunoSEQ junction-only sequences lacked quality scores, so their filtering differed. Here immunoSEQ multiplex PCR was the method, and the copy in TCRdb shows in-frame clones only, minus some. V, J and clone size are those of that table, while D and trimming were read from the DNA. The sample contains 2 million to 2.5 million clones, just under 95% of which appear only once. Whole-study findings and limits: In four donors, around 5% of naive CD4 clonotypes appeared in common. Exclusively blood specimens were collected; tissue repertoires likely differ.

The receptor comes from a man aged 18 to 29 in good health. The sample was naive CD8+ T cells sorted from blood.

For the CDR3, the DNA is TGTGCCAGCAGTGAGCGTCTAGCGGGAGTCAATGAGCAGTTCTTC. Translating it yields CASSERLAGVNEQFF. The gene calls are TRBV2 and TRBJ2-1; 10 nucleotides line up with TRBD2. The J segment lost 6 bases and the V segment lost 3 bases, leaving 5 bases of the junction unmatched. CDR1 SNHLY and CDR2 FYNNEI come from the germline V gene. CDR3 length: 15 residues.